This TCR beta chain was observed in a study of blood T cell repertoires in COVID-19. Study details: Sites across the United States, Italy and Spain contributed samples from acute and convalescent COVID-19. T cells, B-cell-depleted T cells, or PBMCs provided the cDNA or gDNA that served as material.

The CDR3 sequence is 13 residues long. Trimming removed 5 bases from V and 1 base from J, with 7 bases in between. Germline V lookup: CDR1 SGHNT, CDR2 YENEEA. As originally analysed: Cell counts per sample came from amplifying reference gene primers. The protocol was immunoSEQ multiplex PCR, while the TCRdb copy is restricted to in-frame clones and leaves out a portion. The D gene and trimming were derived from the DNA, and the V and J assignments and clone size from that table. The sample shows 150,000 or so clones, roughly nine tenths of them seen only once. Seattle enrolled patients during active infection and tracked them longitudinally.

Specimen: peripheral blood. This TCR came from a man younger than 30 with COVID-19, enrolled during active disease. The chain combines TRBV11-3 with TRBJ2-3, with D uncertain. The CDR3 loop is CASSSGGTDTQYF. The CDR3 DNA reads as TGTGCCAGCAGCAGTGGAGGCACAGATACGCAGTATTTT.